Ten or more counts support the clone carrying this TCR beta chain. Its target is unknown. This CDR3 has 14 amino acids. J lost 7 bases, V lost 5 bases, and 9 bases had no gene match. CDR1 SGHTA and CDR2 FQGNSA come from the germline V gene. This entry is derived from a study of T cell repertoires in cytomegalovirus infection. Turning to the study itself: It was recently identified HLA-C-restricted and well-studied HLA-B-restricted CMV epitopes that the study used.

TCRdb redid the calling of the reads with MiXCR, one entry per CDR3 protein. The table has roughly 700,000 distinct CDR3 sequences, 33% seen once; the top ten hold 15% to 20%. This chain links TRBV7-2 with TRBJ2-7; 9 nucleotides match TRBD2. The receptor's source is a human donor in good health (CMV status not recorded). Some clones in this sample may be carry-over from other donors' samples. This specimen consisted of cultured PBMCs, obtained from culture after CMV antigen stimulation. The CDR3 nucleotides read TGTGCCAGCAGCCTGACTAGCGGAGAGGGGGAGCAGTACTTC. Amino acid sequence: CASSLTSGEGEQYF.